A single sample is the source of the 23 T cell receptor beta chains below, sequenced in a study of shared T cell receptors in the human thymus. Profiling relied on immunoSEQ multiplex PCR, and the TCRdb table lists in-frame clones only, not all of them. The top ten hold 0.0095% to 0.013% of the sample, which has roughly 710,000 clones, 70% to 90% seen once. These data were likewise used in another study, on human thymus T cells.

The specimen sequenced was thymocytes. These receptors originate from a girl under two years old with a congenital heart defect.

The genes are TRBV6-5 and TRBJ1-6; no definite D call. This CDR3 comprises 14 residues. The germline V gene has CDR1 MNHEY and CDR2 SVGAGI. V was clipped by 4 bases and J by 5 bases, with 9 bases between them. This CDR3 is CASSSKADNSPLHF. The CDR3 DNA sequence: TGTGCCAGCAGTTCCAAAGCCGATAATTCACCCCTCCACTTT.

A word on this clone: The junction differs from germline at one of its ends, possibly a read error. This chain uses TRBV18 with TRBJ2-7; maybe TRBD1 (6 bases). The germline V gene has CDR1 KGHSH and CDR2 LQKENI. This CDR3 region has 14 residues. The CDR3 protein is CASSPQGGSYEQYF. CDR3 DNA sequence: TGTGCCAGCTCTCCACAAGGGGGCTCCTACGAGCAGTACTTC.

The chain combines TRBV28 with TRBJ1-2, with a possible D match to TRBD1 (6 bases). Germline lookup yields CDR1 MDHEN and CDR2 SYDVKM. The CDR3 runs to 11 residues. V was shortened by 5 bases and J by 9 bases, with 10 bases between the two germline ends. CDR3 coding DNA: TGTGCCAGCAGTAAGGGGGTCAGCTACACCTTC. Its translation is CASSKGVSYTF.

This chain joins TRBV5-5 and TRBJ1-2; D is possibly TRBD1 (6 bases). The CDR3 loop spans 14 amino acids. Germline loops: CDR1 SGHKS, CDR2 YYEKEE (reference sequence). Trimming removed 0 bases from V and 5 bases from J, with 11 bases in between. The CDR3 sequence is CASSLGGGAYGYTF. DNA of the CDR3: TGTGCCAGCAGCTTGGGAGGGGGGGCGTATGGCTACACCTTC.

Written as DNA, the CDR3 is TGCGCCAGCAGCTTGGGAGGGGACATGAACACTGAAGCTTTCTTT. This encodes CASSLGGDMNTEAFF. J is TRBJ1-1 and V is TRBV5-1, with a weak D call TRBD1 (6 bases). CDR1 is SGHRS and CDR2 is YFSETQ in the germline V gene. This CDR3 is 15 amino acids long. The V gene lost 0 bases and the J gene lost 0 bases, with 9 bases spanning the gap.

The V gene is TRBV7-9, the J gene TRBJ1-2, with no clear D. Trimming stripped 3 bases from V and 4 bases from J, with 9 bases between. Per the germline V gene, CDR1 is SEHNR and CDR2 is FQNEAQ (reference sequence). CDR3 size: 13 residues. The CDR3 DNA reads as TGTGCCAGCAGCTTTCCAAAATCCTATGGCTACACCTTC. This sequence encodes CASSFPKSYGYTF.

This chain connects TRBV25-1 to TRBJ2-3; D uncertain. The CDR3 covers 17 residues. The germline V and J ends were trimmed by 1 base and 0 bases, with 14 bases remaining between them. Germline V gene data show CDR1 as MGHDK and CDR2 as SYGVNS. The CDR3 sequence is CASSEWAWRSSTDTQYF. The CDR3 nucleotides are TGTGCCAGCAGTGAATGGGCTTGGCGTTCTAGCACAGATACGCAGTATTTT.

The V gene is TRBV2, the J gene TRBJ1-3; 7 nucleotides match TRBD1. Germline CDR1 and CDR2: SNHLY and FYNNEI. V lost 2 bases to trimming and J lost 2 bases; unmatched junction nucleotides: 9. This CDR3 is built from 17 residues. The CDR3, as DNA: TGTGCCAGCAGTGAAAATCCCCCAGGGGGTGCTGGAAACACCATATATTTT. This codes for CASSENPPGGAGNTIYF. The complete variable domain, with remaining parts taken from reference TRBV2 and TRBJ1-3, reads EPEVTQTPSHQVTQMGQEVILRCVPISNHLYFYWYRQILGQKVEFLVSFYNNEISEKSEIFDDQFSVERPDGSNFTLKIRSTKLEDSAMYFCASSENPPGGAGNTIYFGEGSWLTVV.

This chain joins TRBV27 and TRBJ1-1, with D tentatively TRBD1 (6 bases). This CDR3 has 19 amino acids. Between the trimmed V and J ends, which lost 0 bases and 0 bases, there was a span of 20 bases. Per the germline V gene, CDR1 is MNHEY and CDR2 is SMNVEV (reference sequence). The CDR3 nucleotides read TGTGCCAGCAGTTTATCGGGGGTTTCGCCCTCAGGGGTGAACACTGAAGCTTTCTTT. Translating gives CASSLSGVSPSGVNTEAFF.

The rearrangement joins TRBV25-1 to TRBJ1-1; TRBD1 might be the D (6 bases). This CDR3 is 14 amino acids long. CDR1 is MGHDK, CDR2 SYGVNS, per germline. V was clipped by 1 base and J by 2 bases, with 8 bases between them. CDR3 sequence: CASSEFGGNTEAFF. The CDR3 DNA reads as TGTGCCAGCAGTGAATTTGGGGGCAACACTGAAGCTTTCTTT. The full variable domain, completed using reference TRBV25-1 and TRBJ1-1, is EADIYQTPRYLVIGTGKKITLECSQTMGHDKMYWYQQDPGMELHLIHYSYGVNSTEKGDLSSESTVSRIRTEHFPLTLESARPSHTSQYLCASSEFGGNTEAFFGQGTRLTVV.

This clone was recorded only once. The V and J genes are TRBV2 and TRBJ1-1, with D tentatively TRBD1 (6 bases). V gave up 0 bases and J gave up 10 bases, with 30 bases separating them. CDR3 size: 19 residues. Per the germline V gene, CDR1 is SNHLY and CDR2 is FYNNEI. CDR3 in amino acids: CASSEARPDRDIYHPRAFF. The CDR3, as DNA: TGTGCCAGCAGTGAAGCGCGTCCGGACCGGGACATCTACCACCCGCGAGCTTTCTTT.

V gene TRBV7-9 combines with J gene TRBJ1-5, with D maybe TRBD1 (6 bases). CDR1 and CDR2 from the germline V gene are SEHNR and FQNEAQ (reference sequence). The length of the CDR3 is 14 residues. V was cut by 5 bases and J by 3 bases, with 11 bases left in between. The chain's CDR3 is CASSRGGSNQPQHF. The CDR3 DNA is TGTGCCAGCAGCCGAGGGGGTTCCAATCAGCCCCAGCATTTT.

V usage is TRBV5-8 and J usage is TRBJ2-1, with 13 bases matching TRBD2. Per germline, CDR1 SGHTS and CDR2 YDEGEE. The CDR3 totals 16 residues. J gave up 8 bases and V 2 bases, and 7 bases lay outside the gene matches. This CDR3 reads CASSFATSGGADEQFF. The CDR3 nucleotides are TGTGCCAGCAGCTTCGCTACTAGCGGGGGGGCAGATGAGCAGTTCTTC.

This clone was detected once. This chain's CDR3 is CAITRDSHSGNTIYF. CDR3 coding DNA: TGTGCCATCACCAGGGACAGCCACTCTGGAAACACCATATATTTT. The V call is TRBV10-3, the J call TRBJ1-3; 7 positions match TRBD1. The CDR3 has 15 residues. Germline V gene lookup returns CDR1 ENHRY and CDR2 SYGVKD. Germline trimming cut 7 bases from V and 0 bases from J; bases unmatched to any gene: 6.

This clone occurred once. The chain joins TRBV9 to TRBJ2-1; D unresolved. V was clipped by 4 bases and J by 4 bases, with 21 bases between them. The germline gives CDR1 SGDLS, CDR2 YYNGEE. This CDR3 comprises 17 residues. The CDR3 coding sequence is TGTGCCAGCAGCAACAGAGAACGGTCCCCGATTTACAATGAGCAGTTCTTC. It is translated as CASSNRERSPIYNEQFF.

V and J are TRBV20-1 and TRBJ2-5; a possible D gene is TRBD2 (6 bases). V was clipped by 3 bases and J by 14 bases, with 16 bases between them. Germline CDR1 reads DFQATT; CDR2 reads SNEGSKA (reference sequence). The CDR3 sequence is 11 residues long. The CDR3 here is CSASKSGTGYF. The CDR3 region has the DNA TGCAGTGCTAGCAAGTCCGGGACTGGATACTTC.

The V and J genes are TRBV5-1 and TRBJ2-5; D remains ambiguous. Germline CDR1 SGHRS, CDR2 YFSETQ. The ends were cut back, 7 bases at V and 4 bases at J, with 20 bases in the middle. The CDR3 length is 15 residues. The CDR3 loop reads CASARRRINRETQYF. The DNA for the CDR3 is TGCGCCAGCGCCCGGCGCAGGATCAATCGAGAGACCCAGTACTTC. Variable domain in full (rest from reference TRBV5-1 and TRBJ2-5): KAGVTQTPRYLIKTRGQQVTLSCSPISGHRSVSWYQQTPGQGLQFLFEYFSETQRNKGNFPGRFSGRQFSNSRSEMNVSTLELGDSALYLCASARRRINRETQYFGPGTRLLVL.

This rearrangement joins TRBV5-5 to TRBJ1-2; 8 nucleotides match TRBD1. The junction had 9 bases not matched to a gene; V was cut back by 0 bases and J by 5 bases. The CDR3 totals 16 residues. The germline V gene encodes CDR1 SGHKS and CDR2 YYEKEE (reference sequence). CDR3 bases: TGTGCCAGCAGCTTGGTAGGCAGGGGGCGTCGGTATGGCTACACCTTC. As protein: CASSLVGRGRRYGYTF. The whole variable domain, remainder taken from reference TRBV5-5 and TRBJ1-2, is DAGVTQSPTHLIKTRGQQVTLRCSPISGHKSVSWYQQVLGQGPQFIFQYYEKEERGRGNFPDRFSARQFPNYSSELNVNALLLGDSALYLCASSLVGRGRRYGYTFGSGTRLTVV.

In DNA, the CDR3 is TGTGCCAGCAGCTTGGAAGCGGACACAGATACGCAGTATTTT. It translates to CASSLEADTDTQYF. The chain uses TRBV5-4 and TRBJ2-3; possible D gene TRBD2, 5 bases. The germline V gene encodes CDR1 SGHNT and CDR2 YYREEE (reference sequence). The CDR3 is 14 residues long. Trimming pared 0 bases from V and 2 bases from J, leaving 7 bases between. Full variable domain (remainder filled in from reference TRBV5-4 and TRBJ2-3): ETGVTQSPTHLIKTRGQQVTLRCSSQSGHNTVSWYQQALGQGPQFIFQYYREEENGRGNFPPRFSGLQFPNYSSELNVNALELDDSALYLCASSLEADTDTQYFGPGTRLTVL.

This rearrangement joins TRBV6-1 to TRBJ2-7; 8 bases agree with TRBD2. Germline V gene data show CDR1 as MNHNS and CDR2 as SASEGT. CDR3 length equals 16 residues. With 0 bases clipped from V and 3 bases from J, the junction kept 7 bases outside the gene matches. This CDR3 is CASSEAGQAGDYEQYF. Here the CDR3 DNA reads TGTGCCAGCAGTGAAGCGGGCCAAGCGGGGGACTACGAGCAGTACTTC.

Only one count was recorded for this clone. The chain couples TRBV28 to TRBJ1-3; the D is unclear. Germline V gives CDR1 MDHEN, CDR2 SYDVKM. The CDR3 extends over 17 amino acids. V dropped 3 bases and J dropped 0 bases, with 15 bases sitting between them. The CDR3 coding sequence is TGTGCCAGCAGTTTGCGGTCCCACCATTCCTCTGGAAACACCATATATTTT. Translation: CASSLRSHHSSGNTIYF.

CDR3 coding DNA: TGTGCCAGCAGCTTAAATTTACGGTCTTCGTATGGCTACACCTTC. Amino acids: CASSLNLRSSYGYTF. The rearrangement uses TRBV7-9 and TRBJ1-2; no reliable D call. The CDR3 is made up of 15 amino acids. Germline V lookup: CDR1 SEHNR, CDR2 FQNEAQ (reference sequence). Trimming left V 2 bases short and J 5 bases short, with 15 bases between. The whole variable domain, remainder taken from reference TRBV7-9 and TRBJ1-2, is DTGVSQNPRHKITKRGQNVTFRCDPISEHNRLYWYRQTLGQGPEFLTYFQNEAQLEKSRLLSDRFSAERPKGSFSTLEIQRTEQGDSAMYLCASSLNLRSSYGYTFGSGTRLTVV.

This sequence joins TRBV27 and TRBJ2-5; weak D call: TRBD2 (6 bases). This CDR3 spans 18 amino acids. Deletions cut 6 bases from V and 1 base from J, with 24 bases between. Germline V gives CDR1 MNHEY, CDR2 SMNVEV (reference sequence). The CDR3 DNA reads as TGTGCCAGCAGCGAAAGTCCCCGGGGGAACCCCCCCCAAGAGACCCAGTACTTC. This gives the protein CASSESPRGNPPQETQYF.